These 8 T cell receptor beta chains came from one sample sequenced in a study of T cell repertoires in cytomegalovirus infection. TCRdb re-derived calls from the reads in MiXCR, one entry per CDR3 protein. The sample has 100,000 or so distinct CDR3 sequences; more than 20% are singletons. The sequenced sample was CD8+ T cells from PBMCs. The receptors stem from a human donor in good health (CMV status not recorded). Some clones in this sample may be carry-over from other donors' samples.

Concerning this clonotype itself: This may come from a read error, since a much larger clone is one base off. The J gene is TRBJ2-7, the V gene TRBV7-8, with D maybe TRBD1 (5 bases). Per the germline V gene, CDR1 is SGHVS and CDR2 is FQNEAQ. The CDR3 contains 15 residues. CDR3 loop: CASSYFLDTSYERYF. The CDR3 bases are TGTGCCAGCAGCTACTTCCTGGACACGTCCTACGAGCGGTACTTC.

Ten or more counts support this clonotype. V usage is TRBV11-3 and J usage is TRBJ2-7; TRBD2 agrees at 12 bases. Germline CDR1 is SGHNT and CDR2 is YENEEA. This CDR3 region has 14 residues. The J segment lost 6 bases and the V segment lost 5 bases, leaving 5 bases of the junction unmatched. CDR3 protein: CASSRTSGVIEQYF. The CDR3, as DNA: TGTGCCAGCAGCAGGACTAGCGGGGTGATCGAGCAGTACTTC.

This clonotype has a handful of counts. This rearrangement joins TRBV27 to TRBJ2-2; no clear D gene. CDR3 size: 12 residues. V lost 6 bases and J lost 7, with 9 bases in between. Per the germline V gene, CDR1 is MNHEY and CDR2 is SMNVEV (reference sequence). CDR3: CASRAGSGELFF. CDR3 coding DNA: TGTGCCAGCAGGGCCGGAAGCGGGGAGCTGTTTTTT.

The rearrangement uses TRBV2 and TRBJ2-7, with 7 bases identical to TRBD1. The CDR3 is 12 residues long. V gave up 7 bases and J gave up 2 bases; unmatched junction bases: 2. CDR1 and CDR2 (germline): SNHLY, FYNNEI. CDR3 region: CASIGTAYEQYF. The DNA of the CDR3 is TGTGCCAGCATAGGGACAGCCTACGAGCAGTACTTC.

At least ten counts were recorded for this clonotype. CDR3 in amino acids: CASEGQIYGYTF. CDR3 nucleotides: TGTGCCAGCGAGGGACAGATCTATGGCTACACCTTC. The chain uses TRBV6-6 and TRBJ1-2; TRBD1 matches 7 bases. CDR1 MNHNY and CDR2 SVGAGI come from the germline V gene (reference sequence). V was clipped by 8 bases and J by 4 bases; unmatched bases: 4. The CDR3 is 12 residues long.

The table lists this clonotype with a few counts. The chain recombines TRBV20-1 with TRBJ2-1, with 10 bases that match TRBD2. Germline V CDR1 and CDR2: DFQATT, SNEGSKA (reference sequence). The CDR3 has 15 amino acids. With V trimmed by 0 bases and J by 10 bases, 9 bases remained unmatched. CDR3 nucleotides: TGCAGTGCTAGAGACGGGACTAGCGCTGTAGGGGAGCAGTTCTTC. Translated, it gives CSARDGTSAVGEQFF.

The rearrangement links TRBV27 to TRBJ1-2, with D maybe TRBD1 (6 bases). V gave up 3 bases and J gave up 3 bases, with 8 bases separating them. There are 13 residues in the CDR3. Germline V gene data show CDR1 as MNHEY and CDR2 as SMNVEV (reference sequence). The CDR3 is CASSFYRDYGYTF. Written as DNA, the CDR3 is TGTGCCAGCAGTTTTTACAGGGACTATGGCTACACCTTC.

This clonotype has ten or more counts. The chain couples TRBV7-2 to TRBJ2-3, with 14 nucleotides matching TRBD2. CDR3 length equals 18 residues. Trimming removed 5 bases from V and 2 bases from J; junction bases left unmatched: 9. In germline, CDR1 is SGHTA, CDR2 FQGNSA. The CDR3 sequence: CASSLGLAGALTTDTQYF. Here the CDR3 DNA reads TGTGCCAGCAGCCTGGGACTAGCGGGGGCCCTTACCACAGATACGCAGTATTTT. Using reference TRBV7-2 and TRBJ2-3 for the parts outside the CDR3, the full variable domain is GAGVSQSPSNKVTEKGKDVELRCDPISGHTALYWYRQSLGQGLEFLIYFQGNSAPDKSGLPSDRFSAERTGGSVSTLTIQRTQQEDSAVYLCASSLGLAGALTTDTQYFGPGTRLTVL.